This entry describes one T cell receptor (beta chain). It has no known antigen specificity. Base-call qualities are not available, and no considerably larger clone is one nucleotide away. These data come from a study of blood T cell repertoires in COVID-19 (dated by TCRdb to 2020 to 2021). For context, the study as a whole: Samples covering the acute and convalescent phases of COVID-19 were provided by collaborators in the United States, Italy and Spain. The prospective study material was composed of cDNA or gDNA derived from T cells, B-cell-depleted T cells, or PBMCs. Subjects who had been exposed to COVID-19, were actively infected with it, or had recovered from it provided the deeply sampled blood TCRbeta repertoires that made up the dataset. The repertoires were made available in a free public database intended to serve as a resource for research on the immune response to SARS-CoV-2. Samples were obtained from the ongoing ImmuneRACE study (first 160 participants) and from roughly 1,300 subjects provided by 6 global collaborators. The sample metadata nearly always contained a de-identified subject ID, COVID-19 status, age in years and sex. Where available, HLA class I and class II types were taken from metadata supplied by the sample provider and were not determined by assay-based typing.

Overall study outcomes, separate from this receptor: How much clinical and demographic metadata was included differed by source and by participant, and the metadata was provided uncurated.

TCRbeta CDR3 regions were amplified from genomic DNA by means of the immunoSEQ Assay, a bias-controlled multiplex PCR. Per the original workflow: Nucleated cell counts per sample were estimated from amplification of reference gene primers within the assay. Sequence reads were collapsed and filtered to measure the absolute abundance of every unique TCRbeta CDR3 rearrangement. Productive Simpson clonality was computed per sample as the square root of Simpson's diversity index over productive rearrangements. TCRdb stores this immuneACCESS table with in-frame sequences only. Part of the clones is absent; in the studies checked, under half of the shortfall reflects unresolved V genes, and no reason is known for the rest. V, J and clone size were drawn from that table, and D and trimming were deduced from the DNA. This sample gives 200,000 to 300,000 clones in total; 80% to 95% of them show up just once. The ten biggest clones cover approximately 0.8% of the sample.

One collaborating source in Seattle enrolled patients while the patients were actively infected and followed the patients over time throughout the course of disease. Each collaborating institution followed its own protocols to collect whole blood in K2EDTA tubes. Collaborator samples were shipped for TCRbeta analysis as frozen whole blood, isolated PBMCs, or DNA extracted from either sample type. The material sequenced was peripheral blood. This clonotype was obtained from a young man with COVID-19, enrolled during active disease.

The DNA sequence reads TGTGCCAGCAGCGCCTTGACAGGAACCTATAATTCACCCCTCCACTTT. Protein translation: CASSALTGTYNSPLHF. Recombination linked TRBV9 to TRBJ1-6; TRBD1 is possibly the D segment (6 matching bases). The CDR3 covers 16 residues, taking in both the cysteine and the phenylalanine. Here the CDR3 DNA is all that survives: 48 bases in frame from base 1. V and J are truncated by 3 bases and 2 bases respectively, leaving an intervening sequence of 12 bases. CDR1 and CDR2 are read off the germline V gene as SGDLS and YYNGEE.